The 5 T cell receptor beta chains given below trace back to one sample, sequenced in a study of CD8+ T cells in alopecia areata. It was cDNA, reverse transcribed from extracted RNA, that served as the sequencing template. Profiling relied on immunoSEQ multiplex PCR, and the TCRdb table lists in-frame clones only, not all of them. This table holds 200,000 to 250,000 clones, 64% found once. The treatment denotes: oral pan-JAK inhibitor, 5-10 mg twice daily. This specimen was CD4+ T cells sorted from blood, taken at week 4, from a patient treated with tofacitinib. Receptors originate from a human donor with alopecia areata.

The chain combines TRBV6-5 with TRBJ2-7; D is undetermined. Germline lookup yields CDR1 MNHEY and CDR2 SVGAGI. The V gene lost 6 bases and the J gene lost 0 bases, with 12 bases spanning the gap. This CDR3 spans 14 amino acids. CDR3 sequence reads: CASSSPLSSYEQYF. The CDR3 nucleotides read TGTGCCAGCAGCTCCCCTCTTAGCTCCTACGAGCAGTACTTC.

This chain connects TRBV19 to TRBJ1-5, with D maybe TRBD1 (5 bases). Germline V gives CDR1 LNHDA, CDR2 SQIVND (reference sequence). Deletions cut 5 bases from V and 4 bases from J, with 18 bases between. The CDR3 consists of 16 residues. The chain's CDR3 is CASSPNVGQNNQPQHF. The CDR3, as DNA: TGTGCCAGTAGTCCCAATGTGGGGCAGAATAATCAGCCCCAGCATTTT.

The table lists this clone with a few counts. The chain combines TRBV5-6 with TRBJ1-2; TRBD1 might be the D (5 bases). The V and J ends lost 4 bases and 5 bases respectively, with 9 bases between them. The CDR3 sequence is 12 residues long. In germline, CDR1 is SGHDT, CDR2 YYEEEE. The CDR3, as DNA: TGTGCCAGCAGCCCGCAGGGATATGGCTACACCTTC. This codes for CASSPQGYGYTF.

The CDR3: CASSQDYSNEKLFF. The CDR3 DNA is TGCGCCAGCAGCCAAGATTACTCTAATGAAAAACTGTTTTTT. This sequence joins TRBV4-3 and TRBJ1-4; D not resolved. The V gene's germline CDR1 is LGHNA and CDR2 YSLEER. The CDR3 spans 14 residues. V lost 0 bases and J 3 bases, leaving 5 bases between the germline ends.

This clone appeared a few times. This chain links TRBV29-1 with TRBJ2-5, with 7 bases lining up with TRBD2. The CDR3 has 15 amino acids. V shed 5 bases, J shed 2 bases, and the junction held 11 bases outside the gene matches. Germline CDR1 is SQVTM and CDR2 is ANQGSEA. CDR3 bases: TGCAGCGTTCCCCCCTGGGCGGGGGTGCAAGAGACCCAGTACTTC. Translated, it gives CSVPPWAGVQETQYF.